The 20 T cell receptor beta chains listed next were all sequenced from one sample in a study of Graves' ophthalmopathy and Graves' hyperthyroidism. Amplifying from RNA transcripts, the study obtained TCR beta CDR3 regions. In the first round, RT-PCR was carried out with HTBI primers, and a multiplex PCR formed the second round. TCRdb ran MiXCR on the multiplex PCR reads and lists one entry per CDR3 protein. The sample has some 170,000 distinct CDR3 sequences; about two fifths are singletons. The sequenced sample consisted of peripheral blood. These receptors originate from a man aged 25 to 40 with Graves' ophthalmopathy.

The rearrangement uses TRBV7-2 and TRBJ1-6; 8 bases fit TRBD1. Looked up from germline, CDR1 is SGHTA and CDR2 is FQGNSA. The V and J ends lost 5 bases and 4 bases, in that order; junction bases with no gene match: 4. The CDR3 covers 15 residues. CDR3 sequence (DNA): TGTGCCAGCAGCCCCCGGACAGGGTATAATTCACCCCTCCACTTT. Protein sequence: CASSPRTGYNSPLHF.

This clonotype was detected many times. The genes are TRBV28 and TRBJ1-5; D is unclear. The CDR3 covers 17 residues. V lost 7 bases to trimming and J lost 0 bases, with 19 bases between them. From germline, CDR1 is MDHEN and CDR2 SYDVKM. The CDR3 loop reads CASTPGRLLYSNQPQHF. Here the CDR3 DNA reads TGTGCCAGCACTCCCGGACGCCTATTGTATAGCAATCAGCCCCAGCATTTT.

This clonotype was counted at least ten times. This sequence joins TRBV29-1 and TRBJ2-2, with 7 bases matching TRBD1. The J segment lost 2 bases and the V segment lost 0 bases, leaving 12 bases of the junction unmatched. The CDR3 runs to 18 residues. The germline CDR1 and CDR2 sequences are SQVTM and ANQGSEA. The CDR3 protein is CSVEEGTGATRNTGELFF. DNA for the CDR3: TGCAGCGTTGAAGAGGGAACAGGGGCCACGCGAAACACCGGGGAGCTGTTTTTT.

This sequence joins TRBV19 and TRBJ1-3; no clear D gene. The V gene's germline CDR1 is LNHDA and CDR2 SQIVND (reference sequence). Trimming took off 3 bases at V and 0 bases at J, with 9 bases between the two ends. The CDR3 has 15 amino acids. CDR3 coding DNA: TGTGCCAGTAGTATCTCGGCTATCTCTGGAAACACCATATATTTT. Translating gives CASSISAISGNTIYF. The full variable domain, its missing parts supplied by reference TRBV19 and TRBJ1-3, is DGGITQSPKYLFRKEGQNVTLSCEQNLNHDAMYWYRQDPGQGLRLIYYSQIVNDFQKGDIAEGYSVSREKKESFPLTVTSAQKNPTAFYLCASSISAISGNTIYFGEGSWLTVV.

A single count supports this clonotype. The chain is built from TRBV10-2 and TRBJ1-5, with D tentatively TRBD1 (5 bases). Per germline, CDR1 WSHSY and CDR2 SAAADI. Trimming removed 2 bases at V and 6 bases at J, with 8 bases between. The CDR3 is 13 residues long. In DNA form, the CDR3 reads TGCGCCAGCAGTGAGCAGGGTCGTCAGCCCCAGCATTTT. Its protein is CASSEQGRQPQHF.

The chain combines TRBV20-1 with TRBJ1-2, with D perhaps TRBD1 (5 bases). Germline V CDR1 and CDR2: DFQATT, SNEGSKA (reference sequence). The CDR3 is 11 amino acids. The CDR3 DNA reads as TGCAGCGTTGGGGGAGAGTATGGCTACACCTTC. It yields the protein CSVGGEYGYTF.

In this sample, this clonotype is medium-sized. The chain uses TRBV6-2 or TRBV6-3 and TRBJ2-6; D remains unclear. V was trimmed by 5 bases and J by 0 bases, leaving 8 bases between them. The CDR3 consists of 15 residues. Germline-derived CDR1 and CDR2 are MNHEY and SVGEGT. The DNA of the CDR3 is TGTGCCAGCAGTCCGACTGACTCTGGGGCCAACGTCCTGACTTTC. Translating gives CASSPTDSGANVLTF.

This sequence joins TRBV6-4 and TRBJ2-2; 8 nucleotides match TRBD2. The V segment lost 7 bases and the J segment 4 bases; nucleotides outside the gene matches: 8. This CDR3 region has 15 residues. Looked up from germline, CDR1 is MRHNA and CDR2 is SNTAGT. The CDR3: CASTTSGGGTGELFF. The CDR3 DNA sequence: TGTGCCAGCACAACTAGCGGAGGTGGCACCGGGGAGCTGTTTTTT.

At least ten counts were recorded for this clonotype. The J gene is TRBJ1-3, the V gene TRBV30; D is ambiguous. Germline values: CDR1 GTSNPN, CDR2 SVGIG (reference sequence). CDR3 length: 12 amino acids. The V gene lost 3 bases and the J gene lost 4 bases, with 7 bases spanning the gap. The CDR3 DNA sequence: TGTGCCTGGAGGGTATCCGGAAACACCATATATTTT. Protein product: CAWRVSGNTIYF.

The V call is TRBV28, the J call TRBJ2-7; 8 nucleotides agree with TRBD1. The germline V gene has CDR1 MDHEN and CDR2 SYDVKM. This CDR3 has 14 residues. Losses at the gene ends were 5 bases for V and 6 bases for J; bases not matched to a gene: 9. CDR3 region: CASSKPGTGFEQYF. CDR3 nucleotide sequence: TGTGCCAGCAGTAAACCGGGGACAGGCTTCGAGCAGTACTTC.

V usage is TRBV6-1 and J usage is TRBJ1-5; D is ambiguous. The CDR3 runs 15 residues. Germline loops: CDR1 MNHNS, CDR2 SASEGT. The V end was cut by 5 bases, the J end by 2 bases, with 13 bases between. The CDR3 sequence is CASSPLPTGNQPQHF. The CDR3 DNA follows: TGTGCCAGCAGTCCGCTCCCAACGGGCAATCAGCCCCAGCATTTT.

The V gene is TRBV28, the J gene TRBJ1-1; D is uncertain. The CDR3 length is 12 residues. The germline V and J ends were trimmed by 6 bases and 3 bases, with 8 bases remaining between them. The V gene's germline CDR1 is MDHEN and CDR2 SYDVKM. The CDR3 here is CASRESYTEAFF. CDR3 nucleotide sequence: TGTGCCAGCAGAGAAAGTTACACTGAAGCTTTCTTT.

The rearrangement joins TRBV11-1 to TRBJ2-6; 9 bases fit TRBD1. This CDR3 contains 19 residues. V lost 1 base and J lost 0; bases outside the gene matches: 7. The germline gives CDR1 SGHAT, CDR2 FQDESV (reference sequence). The CDR3 is CASSLGTGGLDSGANVLTF. CDR3 DNA sequence: TGTGCCAGCAGCTTAGGTACAGGGGGCCTAGACTCTGGGGCCAACGTCCTGACTTTC.

Ten or more counts support this clonotype. This chain joins TRBV9 and TRBJ2-7; 7 bases match TRBD2. V lost 4 bases, J lost 1 base, and 8 bases stayed unmatched. Germline assignment: CDR1 SGDLS and CDR2 YYNGEE. This CDR3 has 15 amino acids. As DNA, the CDR3 is TGTGCCAGCAGCCCCTGGGGGGGAGGGTCCTACGAGCAGTACTTC. Amino acids: CASSPWGGGSYEQYF.

In this sample, this clonotype turned up many times. J is TRBJ1-2 and V is TRBV28; D possibly corresponds to TRBD1 (5 bases). The germline V and J ends were trimmed by 7 bases and 0 bases, with 9 bases remaining between them. Germline V gives CDR1 MDHEN, CDR2 SYDVKM. This CDR3 is built from 13 residues. CDR3 in amino acids: CASTWGSNYGYTF. In nucleotides, the CDR3 is TGTGCCAGCACGTGGGGCTCTAACTATGGCTACACCTTC.

This clonotype was recorded many times. This sequence joins TRBV30 and TRBJ1-5; D is unclear. The CDR3 length is 13 residues. The germline V gene encodes CDR1 GTSNPN and CDR2 SVGIG (reference sequence). V was shortened by 0 bases and J by 3 bases, with 6 bases between the two germline ends. The CDR3 DNA is TGTGCCTGGAGTGTACAGAACAATCAGCCCCAGCATTTT. Amino acids: CAWSVQNNQPQHF.

The gene calls are TRBV12-3 or TRBV12-4 and TRBJ2-5; a weak D match, TRBD2 (5 bases). The CDR3 is 17 residues long. The V and J ends lost 7 bases and 4 bases respectively, with 25 bases between them. The CDR3 bases are TGTGCCAGCACCCCGGACCCACCGGAACCAAGCGGAGAGACCCAGTACTTC. Translation gives CASTPDPPEPSGETQYF.

The V and J genes are TRBV28 and TRBJ1-6; possibly TRBD1 for D (5 bases). The CDR3 sequence is 14 residues long. The V gene lost 5 bases and the J gene lost 7 bases, with 12 bases spanning the gap. The V gene's germline CDR1 is MDHEN and CDR2 SYDVKM. CDR3 residues: CASSPPRGNSPLHF. In DNA, the CDR3 is TGTGCCAGCAGTCCCCCGCGGGGGAATTCACCCCTCCACTTT.

The V gene is TRBV6-2 or TRBV6-3, the J gene TRBJ2-5, with TRBD2 matching 10 bases. The CDR3 totals 19 residues. The junction had 20 bases not matched to a gene; V was cut back by 5 bases and J by 5 bases. Germline lookup yields CDR1 MNHEY and CDR2 SVGEGT. The CDR3 sequence: CASSIPHFRLAGVLETQYF. For the CDR3, the DNA is TGTGCCAGCAGTATCCCCCACTTCAGGCTAGCGGGAGTGTTGGAGACCCAGTACTTC.

The rearrangement joins TRBV6-1 to TRBJ2-7; no clear D. Trimming removed 6 bases at V and 4 bases at J, with 10 bases between. CDR1 is MNHNS, CDR2 SASEGT, per germline. The CDR3 consists of 12 residues. CDR3 in DNA: TGTGCCAGCAGCAGCACAGTTTACGAGCAGTACTTC. Translation: CASSSTVYEQYF.